This paragraph reports one T cell receptor beta chain. The antigen is unknown. The data were obtained in a study of blood T cells in healthy people across ages. Regarding the study as a whole: Unknown CMV status may confound age-related changes in expanded clones.

This CDR3 is built from 17 residues. Germline V gene lookup returns CDR1 MDHEN and CDR2 SYDVKM. Trimming removed 5 bases from V and 8 bases from J; junction bases left unmatched: 18. Sample-barcoded 5' priming and a J-beta primer mix drove a second PCR of about 6 to 12 cycles. A template-switch adaptor with 12 random nucleotides tagged each cDNA molecule. Each CDR3 protein gets one entry after TCRdb re-called the 5' RACE reads with MiXCR. The sample records 1.5 million to 2 million distinct CDR3 sequences, around half being singletons. The clonotype comes from a woman between 40 and 55 years old in good health. V is TRBV28 and J is TRBJ2-4; 7 positions agree with TRBD1. Sample: blood. CDR3 sequence (DNA): TGTGCCAGCAGTCGTATAACCCTGGGACAGAGTGAACACATTCAGTACTTC. Translated: CASSRITLGQSEHIQYF.